One T cell receptor (beta chain) is described in this entry. Its antigen is as yet unknown. Profiling relied on immunoSEQ multiplex PCR, and the TCRdb table lists in-frame clones only, not all of them. The sample has approximately 120,000 clones; roughly 91% are singletons. These data come from a study of T cell responses to AZD1222 COVID-19 vaccine. Whole-study results and caveats: Possibly, clonal diversity was underestimated; donors were largely white British and included more females.

With 1 base clipped from V and 0 bases from J, the junction kept 8 bases outside the gene matches. CDR1 is LNHNV, CDR2 YYDKDF, per germline (reference sequence). This CDR3 contains 18 residues. This TCR was sampled from an adult in good health. The source material was peripheral blood, sampled on day 0 of AZD1222 vaccination. This chain uses TRBV15 with TRBJ1-1, with 10 bases that match TRBD1. As DNA, the CDR3 is TGTGCCACCAGCAGAGGGGACAGGGGCTTCCTGTTGAACACTGAAGCTTTCTTT. Translating it yields CATSRGDRGFLLNTEAFF.